This paragraph covers one T cell receptor beta chain sequence. Time point described: after dendritic cell vaccination, including at tumor progression/relapse. V dropped 5 bases and J dropped 4; count of bases not matched to a gene: 15. Germline lookup yields CDR1 KGHSH and CDR2 LQKENI. The CDR3 contains 18 residues. The data stem from a study of glioma-infiltrating T cells after dendritic cell vaccination. Using immunoSEQ multiplex PCR, the repertoire was profiled, and TCRdb retains in-frame clones only, with some absent. The sample has tens of thousands of clones; under 85% are singletons. The sample consisted of blood, taken after dendritic cell vaccination. The clonotype originates from a human donor with glioblastoma. The chain has TRBV18 and TRBJ2-5; 11 bases line up with TRBD2. The CDR3 spells CASSSSGLAGQVGETQYF. In DNA, the CDR3 is TGTGCCAGCTCATCTAGCGGACTAGCGGGCCAGGTTGGAGAGACCCAGTACTTC.